The 22 T cell receptor beta chains below all came from one sample that was sequenced in a study of T cell responses to AZD1222 COVID-19 vaccine. Sequencing used immunoSEQ multiplex PCR; TCRdb keeps in-frame clones, though not all of them. The data contain 150,000 to 200,000 clones, over 80% of them seen just once; the ten biggest clones take up 2.5% to 3%. The specimen was peripheral blood, collected on day 0 of MenACWY control vaccination. These receptors originate from an adult in good health.

The rearrangement joins TRBV28 to TRBJ1-4; D not certain. The CDR3 runs 14 residues. CDR1 and CDR2 from the germline V gene are MDHEN and SYDVKM. The germline V and J ends were trimmed by 5 bases and 7 bases, with 14 bases remaining between them. This CDR3 is CASSLQRRGEKLFF. The CDR3 nucleotides read TGTGCCAGCAGTCTCCAGAGGAGAGGTGAAAAACTGTTTTTT.

The chain employs TRBV5-6 and TRBJ2-1; 16 bases are shared with TRBD2. There are 16 residues in the CDR3. CDR1 SGHDT and CDR2 YYEEEE come from the germline V gene. Losses at the gene ends were 4 bases for V and 4 bases for J; bases not matched to a gene: 2. DNA of the CDR3: TGTGCCAGCAGCCAGGGACTAGCGGGGGGGTACAATGAGCAGTTCTTC. Amino acids: CASSQGLAGGYNEQFF. Supplemented by reference TRBV5-6 and TRBJ2-1, the full variable domain reads DAGVTQSPTHLIKTRGQQVTLRCSPKSGHDTVSWYQQALGQGPQFIFQYYEEEERQRGNFPDRFSGHQFPNYSSELNVNALLLGDSALYLCASSQGLAGGYNEQFFGPGTRLTVL.

The chain links TRBV7-8 to TRBJ2-7; 8 bases align to TRBD2. The CDR3 loop spans 16 amino acids. Trimming took 5 bases from V and 4 from J; bases not matched to a gene: 13. Germline values: CDR1 SGHVS, CDR2 FQNEAQ. The CDR3 nucleotides read TGTGCCAGCAGCCCCCGTCGGCGGGGGGAAAATTACGAGCAGTACTTC. Protein: CASSPRRRGENYEQYF.

The chain joins TRBV7-9 to TRBJ2-1, with D possibly matching TRBD2 (6 bases). CDR1 is SEHNR and CDR2 is FQNEAQ in the germline V gene (reference sequence). The CDR3 runs 14 residues. V lost 6 bases, J lost 4 bases, and 13 bases lay in between. CDR3 region: CASRKGAGYNEQFF. The CDR3 DNA reads as TGTGCCAGCAGAAAGGGTGCGGGGTACAATGAGCAGTTCTTC.

This clone has a single count. The V call is TRBV5-4, the J call TRBJ2-7; TRBD1 matches at 7 bases. CDR1 and CDR2 (germline): SGHNT, YYREEE (reference sequence). V lost 2 bases to trimming and J lost 3 bases; unmatched junction nucleotides: 5. The CDR3 is 14 residues long. The CDR3 protein is CASSFPGQSYEQYF. In nucleotides, the CDR3 is TGTGCCAGCAGCTTCCCGGGACAGAGCTACGAGCAGTACTTC.

The rearrangement uses TRBV5-1 and TRBJ2-2; D unresolved. CDR1 SGHRS and CDR2 YFSETQ come from the germline V gene. V lost 2 bases to trimming and J lost 0 bases, with 5 bases between them. The CDR3 covers 14 residues. The CDR3 region is CASSLVPNTGELFF. In DNA form, the CDR3 reads TGCGCCAGCAGCTTAGTGCCGAACACCGGGGAGCTGTTTTTT. The full variable domain, rest sourced from reference TRBV5-1 and TRBJ2-2, is KAGVTQTPRYLIKTRGQQVTLSCSPISGHRSVSWYQQTPGQGLQFLFEYFSETQRNKGNFPGRFSGRQFSNSRSEMNVSTLELGDSALYLCASSLVPNTGELFFGEGSRLTVL.

This chain uses TRBV15 with TRBJ2-1; D unclear. V was trimmed by 1 base and J by 7 bases, leaving 8 bases between them. CDR1 is LNHNV, CDR2 YYDKDF, per germline (reference sequence). There are 13 residues in the CDR3. The CDR3 loop reads CATSRVMGNEQFF. The CDR3 DNA reads as TGTGCCACCAGCAGAGTAATGGGTAATGAGCAGTTCTTC.

J is TRBJ2-7 and V is TRBV11-3; 7 bases agree with TRBD1. This CDR3 region has 12 residues. V dropped 5 bases and J dropped 3; count of bases not matched to a gene: 1. From germline, CDR1 is SGHNT and CDR2 YENEEA. Written as DNA, the CDR3 is TGTGCCAGCAGCCCAGGGGGCTACGAGCAGTACTTC. Encoded protein: CASSPGGYEQYF.

This sequence joins TRBV28 and TRBJ2-1; D is uncertain. The CDR3 has 9 amino acids. Per germline, CDR1 MDHEN and CDR2 SYDVKM. V lost 8 bases to trimming and J lost 9 bases, with 5 bases between them. The CDR3 DNA is TGTGCCAGCGGGCTTGAGCAGTTCTTC. It encodes CASGLEQFF.

The chain uses TRBV18 and TRBJ2-1; tentative D call: TRBD1 (6 bases). Per the germline V gene, CDR1 is KGHSH and CDR2 is LQKENI. The CDR3 loop spans 14 amino acids. Trimming pared 3 bases from V and 5 bases from J, leaving 11 bases between. The CDR3 loop is CASSPMDRNNEQFF. The CDR3, as DNA: TGTGCCAGCTCACCGATGGACAGAAACAATGAGCAGTTCTTC.

The V call is TRBV7-8, the J call TRBJ1-3; D might be TRBD1 (6 bases). Trimming took 0 bases from V and 2 from J, leaving 8 bases between them. CDR3 length equals 15 residues. Germline V gene data show CDR1 as SGHVS and CDR2 as FQNEAQ. The CDR3 sequence: CASSLASGAGNTIYF. CDR3 DNA: TGTGCCAGCAGCTTAGCTTCAGGGGCTGGAAACACCATATATTTT.

The chain joins TRBV29-1 to TRBJ2-2; D remains unclear. CDR1 and CDR2 from the germline V gene are SQVTM and ANQGSEA. This CDR3 comprises 11 residues. V was shortened by 7 bases and J by 1 base, with 4 bases between the two germline ends. The CDR3 DNA is TGCAGCGCCAGGAACACCGGGGAGCTGTTTTTT. This gives the protein CSARNTGELFF.

V is TRBV3-1 (or the pseudogene TRBV3-2) and J is TRBJ2-2, with TRBD2 matching over 13 bases. CDR3 size: 16 residues. Germline CDR1 is LGHDT and CDR2 is YNNKEL (reference sequence). Trimming cost V 3 bases and J 8 bases; bases outside gene matches: 6. The CDR3 loop reads CASSQGLAGRFGELFF. The DNA for the CDR3 is TGTGCCAGCAGCCAGGGACTAGCGGGGCGGTTTGGGGAGCTGTTTTTT.

CDR3 loop: CASSHLGKAGANVLTF. CDR3 sequence (DNA): TGTGCCAGCAGCCACCTGGGTAAGGCTGGGGCCAACGTCCTGACTTTC. The rearrangement uses TRBV3-1 (or the pseudogene TRBV3-2) and TRBJ2-6; D remains unclear. The CDR3 covers 16 residues. CDR1 is LGHDT and CDR2 is YNNKEL in the germline V gene (reference sequence). Between the trimmed V and J ends, which lost 3 bases and 2 bases, there was a span of 11 bases.

The chain carries TRBV2 and TRBJ2-5, with D possibly matching TRBD2 (7 bases). The V end was cut by 4 bases, the J end by 1 base, with 16 bases between. The length of the CDR3 is 16 residues. From germline, CDR1 is SNHLY and CDR2 FYNNEI. CDR3 amino acids: CASSVLGGAFQETQYF. DNA for the CDR3: TGTGCCAGCAGTGTCCTGGGGGGGGCCTTCCAAGAGACCCAGTACTTC. The full variable domain, with the rest looked up from reference TRBV2 and TRBJ2-5, is EPEVTQTPSHQVTQMGQEVILRCVPISNHLYFYWYRQILGQKVEFLVSFYNNEISEKSEIFDDQFSVERPDGSNFTLKIRSTKLEDSAMYFCASSVLGGAFQETQYFGPGTRLLVL.

The chain couples TRBV6-5 to TRBJ1-2; possible D gene TRBD1, 5 bases. Germline CDR1 is MNHEY and CDR2 is SVGAGI. The CDR3 spans 15 residues. V was clipped by 6 bases and J by 6 bases, with 20 bases between them. In DNA, the CDR3 is TGTGCCAGCAGCTCCGTCTCGGGGAGGGGAGATGGCTACACCTTC. It is translated as CASSSVSGRGDGYTF.

In its sample, this clone was seen a few times. This chain uses TRBV6-5 with TRBJ2-1, with 8 positions matching TRBD1. Germline loops: CDR1 MNHEY, CDR2 SVGAGI. V lost 0 bases to trimming and J lost 9 bases; unmatched junction nucleotides: 7. The CDR3 extends over 15 amino acids. CDR3 in amino acids: CASSYSQGARGEQFF. The CDR3 coding sequence is TGTGCCAGCAGTTACTCGCAGGGGGCGAGGGGTGAGCAGTTCTTC.

This rearrangement joins TRBV6-5 to TRBJ1-5; D ambiguous. The germline V gene encodes CDR1 MNHEY and CDR2 SVGAGI. The germline V and J ends were trimmed by 0 bases and 5 bases, with 11 bases remaining between them. This CDR3 spans 15 amino acids. The CDR3 sequence is CASSYSRVQDQPQHF. For the CDR3, the DNA is TGTGCCAGCAGTTACTCGAGGGTCCAGGATCAGCCCCAGCATTTT.

The chain has TRBV28 and TRBJ1-4; D gene unclear. The CDR3 extends over 16 amino acids. With 3 bases removed from V and 5 bases from J, the gap between germline ends came to 16 bases. Per the germline V gene, CDR1 is MDHEN and CDR2 is SYDVKM. This chain's CDR3 is CASSFLPGPLNEKLFF. CDR3 nucleotides: TGTGCCAGCAGTTTCCTACCGGGCCCATTAAATGAAAAACTGTTTTTT. The full variable domain, rest sourced from reference TRBV28 and TRBJ1-4, is DVKVTQSSRYLVKRTGEKVFLECVQDMDHENMFWYRQDPGLGLRLIYFSYDVKMKEKGDIPEGYSVSREKKERFSLILESASTNQTSMYLCASSFLPGPLNEKLFFGSGTQLSVL.

The J gene is TRBJ2-5, the V gene TRBV5-1; TRBD2 matches 10 bases. Germline V gene data show CDR1 as SGHRS and CDR2 as YFSETQ. The junction had 8 bases not matched to a gene; V was cut back by 4 bases and J by 5 bases. This CDR3 spans 15 amino acids. CDR3 DNA sequence: TGCGCCAGCAGCCTAGCGGGGGCCATCGGGGAGACCCAGTACTTC. It specifies CASSLAGAIGETQYF.

The table lists this clone with a count of one. The chain carries TRBV5-1 and TRBJ2-7, with D unresolved. Deletions cut 0 bases from V and 0 bases from J, with 4 bases between. The CDR3 sequence is 13 residues long. Per the germline V gene, CDR1 is SGHRS and CDR2 is YFSETQ. For the CDR3, the DNA is TGCGCCAGCAGCTTGGCCTCCTCCTACGAGCAGTACTTC. This encodes CASSLASSYEQYF. Complete variable domain (other parts from reference TRBV5-1 and TRBJ2-7): KAGVTQTPRYLIKTRGQQVTLSCSPISGHRSVSWYQQTPGQGLQFLFEYFSETQRNKGNFPGRFSGRQFSNSRSEMNVSTLELGDSALYLCASSLASSYEQYFGPGTRLTVT.

The chain uses TRBV6-5 and TRBJ1-2, with 8 bases matching TRBD1. The CDR3 sequence is 15 residues long. Germline V gene lookup returns CDR1 MNHEY and CDR2 SVGAGI. Trimming cost V 0 bases and J 8 bases; bases outside gene matches: 8. CDR3 region: CASSYSEDRARGYTF. CDR3 DNA sequence: TGTGCCAGCAGTTACTCCGAGGACAGGGCCAGAGGCTACACCTTC.